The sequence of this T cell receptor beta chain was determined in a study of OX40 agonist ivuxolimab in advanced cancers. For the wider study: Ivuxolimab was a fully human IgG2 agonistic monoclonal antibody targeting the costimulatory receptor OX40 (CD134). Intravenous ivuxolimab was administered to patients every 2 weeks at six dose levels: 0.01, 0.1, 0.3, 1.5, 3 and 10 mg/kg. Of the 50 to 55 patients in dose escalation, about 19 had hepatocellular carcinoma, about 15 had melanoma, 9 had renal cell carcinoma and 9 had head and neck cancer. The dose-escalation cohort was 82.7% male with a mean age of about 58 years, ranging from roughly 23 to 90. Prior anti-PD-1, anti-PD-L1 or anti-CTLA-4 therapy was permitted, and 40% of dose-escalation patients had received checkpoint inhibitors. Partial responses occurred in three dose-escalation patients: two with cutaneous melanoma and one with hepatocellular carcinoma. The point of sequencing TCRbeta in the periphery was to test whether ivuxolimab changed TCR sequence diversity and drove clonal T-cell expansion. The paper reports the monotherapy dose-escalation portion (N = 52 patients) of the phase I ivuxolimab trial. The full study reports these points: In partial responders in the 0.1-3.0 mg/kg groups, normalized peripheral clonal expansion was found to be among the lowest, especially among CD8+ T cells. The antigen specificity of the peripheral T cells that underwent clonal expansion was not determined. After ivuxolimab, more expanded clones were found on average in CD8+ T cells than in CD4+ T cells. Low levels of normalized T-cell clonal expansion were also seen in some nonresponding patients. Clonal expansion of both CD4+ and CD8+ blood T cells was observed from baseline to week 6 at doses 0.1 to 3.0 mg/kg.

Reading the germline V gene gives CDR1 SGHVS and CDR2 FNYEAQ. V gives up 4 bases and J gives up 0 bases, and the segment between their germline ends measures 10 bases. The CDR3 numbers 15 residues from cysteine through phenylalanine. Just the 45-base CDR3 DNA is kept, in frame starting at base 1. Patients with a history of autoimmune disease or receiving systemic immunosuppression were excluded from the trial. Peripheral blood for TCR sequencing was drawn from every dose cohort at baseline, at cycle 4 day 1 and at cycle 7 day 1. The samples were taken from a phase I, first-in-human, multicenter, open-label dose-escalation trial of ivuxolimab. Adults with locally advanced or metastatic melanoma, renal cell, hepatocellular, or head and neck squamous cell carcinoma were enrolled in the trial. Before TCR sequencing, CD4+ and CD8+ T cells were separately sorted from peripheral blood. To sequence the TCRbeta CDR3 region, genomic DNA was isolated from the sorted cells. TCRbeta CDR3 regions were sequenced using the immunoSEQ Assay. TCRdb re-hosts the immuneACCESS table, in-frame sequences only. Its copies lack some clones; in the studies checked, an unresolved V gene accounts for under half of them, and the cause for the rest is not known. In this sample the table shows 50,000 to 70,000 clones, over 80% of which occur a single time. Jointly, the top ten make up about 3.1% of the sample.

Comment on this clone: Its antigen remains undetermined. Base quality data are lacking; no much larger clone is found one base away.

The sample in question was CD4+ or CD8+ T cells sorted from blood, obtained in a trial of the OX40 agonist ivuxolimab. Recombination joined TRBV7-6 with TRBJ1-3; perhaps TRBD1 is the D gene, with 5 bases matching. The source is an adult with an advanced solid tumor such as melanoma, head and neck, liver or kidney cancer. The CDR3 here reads CASSSLDNSGNTIYF. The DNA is TGTGCCAGCAGCTCACTGGACAACTCTGGAAACACCATATATTTT. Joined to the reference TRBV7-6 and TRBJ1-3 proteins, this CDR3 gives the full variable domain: GAGVSQSPRYKVTKRGQDVALRCDPISGHVSLYWYRQALGQGPEFLTYFNYEAQQDKSGLPNDRFSAERPEGSISTLTIQRTEQRDSAMYRCASSSLDNSGNTIYFGEGSWLTVV.